Sequencing of this T cell receptor (beta chain) was carried out in a study of T cells in localized non-small cell lung cancer. Findings and limits, study-wide: Because sequencing included only one region (of the tumor), heterogeneity remains possible. There were a median roughly 59 of the top 100 tumor clones appearing in adjacent lung.

As to this clone: What it recognizes is unknown.

This CDR3 spans 17 amino acids. The V end was cut by 0 bases, the J end by 1 base, with 15 bases between. Germline CDR1 LNHNV, CDR2 YYDKDF (reference sequence). Generated by immunoSEQ multiplex PCR, the TCRdb table keeps only in-frame clones and is missing some. The sample lists some 17,000 clones, around 90% seen once, with about 1.1% in the top ten. This receptor was identified in a woman aged 35 to 75 with stage III lung adenocarcinoma. Sequenced material: peripheral blood mononuclear cells, taken before any cancer treatment. The chain links TRBV15 to TRBJ2-5; D not resolved. CDR3 nucleotide sequence: TGTGCCACCAGCAGAGATTGGACCACAATAAGCCAAGAGACCCAGTACTTC. Translation: CATSRDWTTISQETQYF.